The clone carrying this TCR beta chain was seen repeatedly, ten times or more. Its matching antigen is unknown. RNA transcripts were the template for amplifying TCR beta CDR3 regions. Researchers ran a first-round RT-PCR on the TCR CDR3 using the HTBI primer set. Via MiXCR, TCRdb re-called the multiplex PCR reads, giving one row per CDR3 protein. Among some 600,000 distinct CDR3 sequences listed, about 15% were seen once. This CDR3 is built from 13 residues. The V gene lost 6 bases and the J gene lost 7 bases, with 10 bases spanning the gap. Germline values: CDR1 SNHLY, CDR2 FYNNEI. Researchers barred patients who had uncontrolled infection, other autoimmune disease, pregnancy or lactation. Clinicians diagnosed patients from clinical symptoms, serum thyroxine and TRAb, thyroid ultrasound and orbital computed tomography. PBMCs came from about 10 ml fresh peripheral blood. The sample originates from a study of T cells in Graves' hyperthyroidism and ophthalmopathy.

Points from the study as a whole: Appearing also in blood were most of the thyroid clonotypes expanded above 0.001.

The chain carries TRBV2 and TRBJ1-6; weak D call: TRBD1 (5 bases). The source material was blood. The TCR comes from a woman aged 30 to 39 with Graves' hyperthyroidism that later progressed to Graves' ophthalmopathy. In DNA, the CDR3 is TGTGCCAGCAGCTCGGCAGGGAATTCACCCCTCCACTTT. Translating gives CASSSAGNSPLHF.